A selection of T cell receptor beta chains follows, all from one sample in a study of cytomegalovirus exposure and HLA in healthy donors. Sequencing used immunoSEQ multiplex PCR; TCRdb keeps in-frame clones, though not all of them. This table holds about 77,000 clones, roughly four fifths found once. The sample comprised PBMCs. The receptors derive from a middle-aged man in good health and CMV-seronegative. CDR3s include the opening cysteine and the closing phenylalanine or tryptophan. The D gene is left open where the match is weak. For some rows the clone size is stated as once, few or many, or as a class when expanded; others skip it.

>NA|TRBD2|TRBV4-3|TRBJ2-7
TGCGCCAGCAGCCAAGATACTAGCGGTAGCTCCTACGAGCAGTACTTC
CASSQDTSGSSYEQYF
>few|TRBD2|TRBV7-9|TRBJ2-1
TGTGCCAGCAGCGCCCGACTAGCTAGCGATGAGCAGTTCTTC
CASSARLASDEQFF
>NA|TRBD1|TRBV7-9|TRBJ1-1
TGTGCCAGCAGCGCCACGACAGGGATTAACACTGAAGCTTTCTTT
CASSATTGINTEAFF
>NA|NA|TRBV7-2|TRBJ1-5
TGTGCCAGCAGCTTATACGTTCGGAATCAGCCCCAGCATTTT
CASSLYVRNQPQHF
>few|TRBD2|TRBV4-3|TRBJ2-2
TGCGCCAGCAGCCACGACACTAGCGCCGGGGAGCTGTTTTTT
CASSHDTSAGELFF
>NA|TRBD1|TRBV13|TRBJ2-3
TGTGCCAGCAGCTTAGGCCGGGACAGTAGCACAGATACGCAGTATTTT
CASSLGRDSSTDTQYF
>NA|NA|TRBV7-2|TRBJ2-7
TGTGCCAGCAGCCTAGTTCGGAACCCGGGCTACGAGCAGTACTTC
CASSLVRNPGYEQYF
>NA|NA|TRBV7-3|TRBJ2-1
TGTGCCAGCAGCTTAAGTGGCAGGGGTCGGGAAGGAACCTACAATGAGCAGTTCTTC
CASSLSGRGREGTYNEQFF
>few|TRBD2|TRBV5-4|TRBJ2-1
TGTGCCAGCACCTACTGGACCGCGGGAGCGGGGAATGAGCAGTTCTTC
CASTYWTAGAGNEQFF
>NA|NA|TRBV15|TRBJ1-1
TGTGCCACCAGCAGAGGATTGAGTTCGGGGAACACTGAAGCTTTCTTT
CATSRGLSSGNTEAFF
>once|TRBD1|TRBV28|TRBJ1-2
TGTGCCAGCAGTTTCGGGACAGGGAACTGTGGCTACACCTTC
CASSFGTGNCGYTF
>NA|NA|TRBV28|TRBJ1-5
TGTGCCAGCCGAGTTCGCCTCCCCAATCAGCCCCAGCATTTT
CASRVRLPNQPQHF
>few|NA|TRBV1|TRBJ2-1
TGCACCAGCAGCCAAGAAACTAGCGGGTTTCCCCACAATGAGCAGTTCTTC
CTSSQETSGFPHNEQFF
>NA|NA|TRBV25-1|TRBJ1-5
TGTGCCAGCAGTGAAATAATGGCTGTTCAGCCCCAGCATTTT
CASSEIMAVQPQHF
>NA|NA|TRBV21-1|TRBJ2-2
TGTGCCAGCAGCAAAGAAGGTAGCGGGAGGGCCCGCAACACCGGGGAGCTGTTTTTT
CASSKEGSGRARNTGELFF
>few|TRBD2|TRBV28|TRBJ2-7
TGTGCCAGCAATCGAGCGGGAGCCTACGAGCAGTACTTC
CASNRAGAYEQYF
>NA|TRBD1|TRBV29-1|TRBJ1-2
TGCAGCGCGAGTGGGACAGCCGAGGGAAATGGCTACACCTTC
CSASGTAEGNGYTF
>NA|TRBD1|TRBV15|TRBJ1-5
TGTGCCACCAGCCTGCGCAAGACAGGGGAGCCCCAGCATTTT
CATSLRKTGEPQHF
>NA|TRBD2|TRBV6-1|TRBJ2-1
TGTGCCAGCAGTGAAGGGCAGCGGGAGATATTCTTC
CASSEGQREIFF
>NA|NA|TRBV13|TRBJ2-7
TGTGCCAGCAGCTCCCGAAGGGGTTCCTACGAGCAGTACTTC
CASSSRRGSYEQYF
>NA|NA|TRBV5-8|TRBJ2-7
TGTGCCAGCAGCTTGCGGCTAGCTTCCTACGAGCAGTACTTC
CASSLRLASYEQYF
>NA|NA|TRBV25-1|TRBJ2-7
TGTGCCAGCAGCTCCCCGGGGAGCGGGTTCTCCTACGAGCAGTACTTC
CASSSPGSGFSYEQYF
>NA|NA|TRBV6-6|TRBJ2-1
TGTGCCAGCAGTCCCCTGGGCCAGTTTAATGAGCAGTTCTTC
CASSPLGQFNEQFF
>NA|NA|TRBV27|TRBJ2-7
TGTGCCAGCAAGGGGGAGGGCCGTAGCGAGCAGTACTTC
CASKGEGRSEQYF
>NA|TRBD1|TRBV7-6|TRBJ2-5
TGTGCCAGCAGCTCCCGGGACAGTCAAGAGACCCAGTACTTC
CASSSRDSQETQYF
>NA|NA|TRBV4-1|TRBJ1-3
TGCGCCAGCAGCCCCCAGACGGGGGTTGGAAACACCATATATTTT
CASSPQTGVGNTIYF
>NA|TRBD2|TRBV4-3|TRBJ2-3
TGCGCCAGCAGCCGGTCGAGCGGGGGATTCTCTAACACAGATACGCAGTATTTT
CASSRSSGGFSNTDTQYF
>NA|TRBD2|TRBV30|TRBJ2-7
TGTGCCTGGGGGTCGGGGAGGGTAAAAACCTACGAGCAGTACTTC
CAWGSGRVKTYEQYF
>NA|TRBD1|TRBV7-2|TRBJ2-7
TGTGCCAGCAGCACCCACAGGGGGGATTACTACGAGCAGTACTTC
CASSTHRGDYYEQYF
>NA|NA|TRBV11-2|TRBJ2-7
TGTGCCAGCAGCTTAGTTGGGACTGGCATCTACGAGCAGTACTTC
CASSLVGTGIYEQYF
>once|NA|TRBV9|TRBJ2-3
TGTGCCAGCAGCGTAGTAGGGGGAGGGACAGATACGCAGTATTTT
CASSVVGGGTDTQYF
>NA|NA|TRBV5-6|TRBJ1-1
TGTGCCAGCAGCTTGTTAACATGGGGAGGGGAAAGGAACACTGAAGCTTTCTTT
CASSLLTWGGERNTEAFF
>NA|NA|TRBV21-1|TRBJ1-2
TGTGCCAGCAGCCTAACCGTTTTGACAGGGAGACGTCGTAAGGCCCGGGGCTATGGCTACACCTTC
CASSLTVLTGRRRKARGYGYTF
>few|TRBD2|TRBV27|TRBJ2-1
TGTGCCAGCAGATTCAGGACTAGCGGAGTTTACAATGAGCAGTTCTTC
CASRFRTSGVYNEQFF
>few|TRBD2|TRBV28|TRBJ2-7
TGTGCCAGCAGCCTCTCCGCGACTAGCGGGATATTGTCCTACGAGCAGTACTTC
CASSLSATSGILSYEQYF
>NA|TRBD1|TRBV27|TRBJ1-2
TGTGCCAGCAGTTTAGACGGGACAGGGAGCTATGGCTACACCTTC
CASSLDGTGSYGYTF
>few|NA|TRBV7-9|TRBJ2-7
TGTGCCAGCAGCTCTGGCGGACAGTCCTACGAGCAGTACTTC
CASSSGGQSYEQYF
>NA|TRBD2|TRBV5-1|TRBJ2-5
TGCGCCAGCAGCTTTTCAGCGGGAGAGGCAGAGACCCAGTACTTC
CASSFSAGEAETQYF
>NA|NA|TRBV28|TRBJ2-3
TGTGCCAGCAGTTTCGCGACCAGGGTCGCGGACACAGATACGCAGTATTTT
CASSFATRVADTDTQYF
>NA|TRBD2|TRBV28|TRBJ2-3
TGTGCCAGCAGTTTGACTAGCGGGAGGGCCCTCACAGATACGCAGTATTTT
CASSLTSGRALTDTQYF
>NA|NA|TRBV30|TRBJ1-1
TGTGCCTGGAGTGTACTTGACAGAATGAACACTGAAGCTTTCTTT
CAWSVLDRMNTEAFF
>NA|TRBD1|TRBV28|TRBJ1-4
TGTGCCAGTCGGGGGACAGGGTACTCAACTAATGAAAAACTGTTTTTT
CASRGTGYSTNEKLFF
>NA|TRBD1|TRBV29-1|TRBJ2-3
TGCAGCGTTGAAATCCGGGACAGGGGGCGGGATACGCAGTATTTT
CSVEIRDRGRDTQYF
>NA|TRBD2|TRBV18|TRBJ2-7
TGTGCCAGCTCACCTCCGGGTCTAGCGGAAGTTTCGGGGGAGCAGTACTTC
CASSPPGLAEVSGEQYF
>NA|NA|TRBV30|TRBJ1-1
TGTGCCTGGCTCTCGGCGGTCAGACTGAACACTGAAGCTTTCTTT
CAWLSAVRLNTEAFF
>NA|NA|TRBV10-3|TRBJ1-1
TGTGCCGCAAGAGGGAACACTGAAGCTTTCTTT
CAARGNTEAFF
>once|NA|TRBV19|TRBJ2-7
TGTGCCAGTAGTATAGCCTATTCCTACGAGCAGTACTTC
CASSIAYSYEQYF
>NA|TRBD1|TRBV19|TRBJ2-1
TGTGCCAGCAAGGACCAGGGGGTTGGCAATGAGCAGTTCTTC
CASKDQGVGNEQFF
>NA|TRBD2|TRBV9|TRBJ2-5
TGTGCCAGCAGCGTAGGATCCGGGACTAGCGGGAGAATGGGCCAAGAGACCCAGTACTTC
CASSVGSGTSGRMGQETQYF
>NA|TRBD1|TRBV28|TRBJ1-5
TGTGCCAGCAGTCGGAGGACAGGGACGAATCAGCCCCAGCATTTT
CASSRRTGTNQPQHF
>NA|TRBD1|TRBV10-1|TRBJ2-7
TGCGCCAGCAGTAATAAACAGGGGGCCTGGATGCGGGAGCAGTACTTC
CASSNKQGAWMREQYF
>NA|TRBD1|TRBV6-1|TRBJ1-1
TGTGCCAGCAGTGATAGGGCCGACAGGGCGAACACTGAAGCTTTCTTT
CASSDRADRANTEAFF
>medium-sized|TRBD2|TRBV4-2|TRBJ2-1
TGTGCCAGCAGCCTTCTAGCGGGAGAGGTATACAATGAGCAGTTCTTC
CASSLLAGEVYNEQFF
>NA|NA|TRBV5-6|TRBJ2-3
TGTGCCAGCAGCTTGGGCGGGAGCACAGATACGCAGTATTTT
CASSLGGSTDTQYF